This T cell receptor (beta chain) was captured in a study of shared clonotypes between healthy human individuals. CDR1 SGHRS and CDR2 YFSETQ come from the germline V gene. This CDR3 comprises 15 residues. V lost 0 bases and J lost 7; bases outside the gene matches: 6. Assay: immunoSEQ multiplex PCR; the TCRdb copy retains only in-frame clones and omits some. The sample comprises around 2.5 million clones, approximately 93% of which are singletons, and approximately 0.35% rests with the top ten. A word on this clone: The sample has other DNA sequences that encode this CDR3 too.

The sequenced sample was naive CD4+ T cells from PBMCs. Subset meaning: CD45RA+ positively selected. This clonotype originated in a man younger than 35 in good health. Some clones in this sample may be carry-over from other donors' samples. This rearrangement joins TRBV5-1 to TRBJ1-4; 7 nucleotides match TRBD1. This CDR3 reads CASSLGQGLGEKLFF. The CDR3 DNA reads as TGCGCCAGCAGCTTGGGACAGGGACTAGGTGAAAAACTGTTTTTT.